The rows below give T cell receptor beta chains drawn from one sample of a study of beta chain features in type 1 diabetes. Assay: immunoSEQ multiplex PCR; the TCRdb copy retains only in-frame clones and omits some. The sample yields some 140,000 clones, nearly 9.5% seen once. Sequencing was done on a sample of central memory CD4+ T cells from blood. The receptor source for this set is a man aged 18 to 29 in good health. Each CDR3 is given with its conserved first and last residue. D genes are given only for firm matches. Expanded clones are given a class, and other clones once, few, many or no size at all.

D,V,J,size,CDR3,DNA
TRBD2,TRBV7-2,TRBJ2-1,few,CASSYSGGASNEQFF,TGTGCCAGCAGCTATAGCGGGGGGGCGAGCAATGAGCAGTTCTTC
-,TRBV7-9,TRBJ2-7,-,CASSYGTLHYEQYF,TGTGCCAGCAGCTACGGGACACTTCACTACGAGCAGTACTTC
-,TRBV7-9,TRBJ2-7,many,CASSPFGGTYEQYF,TGTGCCAGCAGCCCCTTTGGGGGGACCTACGAGCAGTACTTC
-,TRBV5-1,TRBJ1-1,few,CASSLGGPNTEAFF,TGCGCCAGCAGCTTGGGGGGCCCTAACACTGAAGCTTTCTTT
-,TRBV27,TRBJ2-2,-,CASRPLAATGELFF,TGTGCCAGCAGACCACTAGCAGCCACCGGGGAGCTGTTTTTT
TRBD2,TRBV11-2,TRBJ2-5,-,CASSFLPGLAGGRETQYF,TGTGCCAGCAGCTTTCTCCCGGGACTAGCGGGGGGGCGAGAGACCCAGTACTTC
TRBD2,TRBV7-8,TRBJ2-1,-,CASSRAGGSYNEQFF,TGTGCCAGCAGCCGCGCCGGGGGGTCCTACAATGAGCAGTTCTTC
TRBD1,TRBV4-2,TRBJ2-3,few,CASSHDRGRAGGRSTDTQYF,TGTGCCAGCAGCCACGACAGGGGGCGCGCCGGGGGCCGAAGCACAGATACGCAGTATTTT
TRBD2,TRBV6-4,TRBJ2-1,few,CASSPTGGPYNEQFF,TGTGCCAGCAGTCCGACGGGGGGGCCCTACAATGAGCAGTTCTTC
-,TRBV7-8,TRBJ1-3,-,CASSLVQDSGNTIYF,TGTGCCAGCAGCTTAGTACAGGACTCTGGAAACACCATATATTTT
TRBD1,TRBV6-5,TRBJ2-7,few,CASRTGPYEQYF,TGTGCCAGCCGGACAGGGCCCTACGAGCAGTACTTC
TRBD1,TRBV4-3,TRBJ2-7,-,CASSFLRQGAYEQYF,TGCGCCAGCAGCTTTTTAAGACAGGGGGCCTACGAGCAGTACTTC
TRBD2,TRBV9,TRBJ2-5,-,CASSVGGGAETQYF,TGTGCCAGCAGCGTAGGCGGGGGGGCCGAGACCCAGTACTTC
-,TRBV5-8,TRBJ1-1,-,CASSGTSTGEAFF,TGTGCCAGCAGCGGGACATCCACGGGTGAAGCTTTCTTT
-,TRBV11-2,TRBJ2-1,few,CASSLDQRSYNEQFF,TGTGCCAGCAGCTTAGACCAGAGGTCCTACAATGAGCAGTTCTTC
TRBD1,TRBV30,TRBJ1-2,-,CAWWGTGLNYGYTF,TGTGCCTGGTGGGGGACAGGTTTAAACTATGGCTACACCTTC
-,TRBV18,TRBJ1-4,few,CASSPRLATNEKLFF,TGTGCCAGCTCACCGAGACTAGCAACTAATGAAAAACTGTTTTTT
TRBD2,TRBV7-8,TRBJ2-5,-,CASSPAGTSGGVVETQYF,TGTGCCAGCAGCCCGGCCGGGACTAGCGGGGGGGTGGTCGAGACCCAGTACTTC
-,TRBV2,TRBJ1-2,few,CASRPDSGYTF,TGTGCCAGCAGACCAGACAGTGGCTACACCTTC
-,TRBV4-1,TRBJ2-1,few,CASSQEQQGNGNNEQFF,TGCGCCAGCAGCCAGGAACAACAGGGAAACGGAAACAATGAGCAGTTCTTC
TRBD1,TRBV18,TRBJ2-7,-,CASSPPRDRGSEQYF,TGTGCCAGCTCACCACCCCGTGACAGGGGATCCGAGCAGTACTTC
-,TRBV14,TRBJ1-1,-,CASSQGEFEDNTEAFF,TGTGCCAGCAGCCAAGGCGAATTTGAGGATAACACTGAAGCTTTCTTT
TRBD1,TRBV6-5,TRBJ2-1,-,CASSYEQGTEQFF,TGTGCCAGCAGTTACGAACAGGGGACTGAGCAGTTCTTC
TRBD1,TRBV7-9,TRBJ2-7,few,CASSVTGVDEQYF,TGTGCCAGCAGCGTTACAGGGGTCGACGAGCAGTACTTC
-,TRBV10-3,TRBJ2-3,few,CAISESRLGTDTQYF,TGTGCCATCAGTGAGTCCCGACTCGGCACAGATACGCAGTATTTT
-,TRBV11-2,TRBJ1-4,few,CASSFTTNEKLFF,TGTGCCAGCAGCTTTACAACTAATGAAAAACTGTTTTTT
-,TRBV18,TRBJ1-5,-,CASSPGRGSNQPQHF,TGTGCCAGCTCACCGGGCAGGGGTAGCAATCAGCCCCAGCATTTT
-,TRBV5-1,TRBJ2-3,-,CASSSDNTDTQYF,TGCGCCAGCAGCTCGGACAACACAGATACGCAGTATTTT
TRBD1,TRBV4-1,TRBJ1-2,few,CASSHAGTGSNYGYTF,TGCGCCAGCAGCCATGCCGGGACAGGGAGCAACTATGGCTACACCTTC
TRBD2,TRBV5-4,TRBJ2-4,few,CASSPALAGGLAKNIQYF,TGTGCCAGCAGCCCCGCTCTAGCGGGGGGGCTAGCCAAAAACATTCAGTACTTC
TRBD2,TRBV6-5,TRBJ2-1,-,CASRPLAGGYNEQFF,TGTGCCAGCAGGCCACTAGCGGGGGGTTACAATGAGCAGTTCTTC
-,TRBV4-3,TRBJ2-7,few,CASSRDTLYEQYF,TGCGCCAGCAGCCGGGACACCCTCTACGAGCAGTACTTC
TRBD1,TRBV29-1,TRBJ1-4,-,CSVPGQGEEKLFF,TGCAGCGTCCCCGGACAGGGCGAGGAAAAACTGTTTTTT